The source of this T cell receptor beta chain is a study of cytomegalovirus exposure and HLA in healthy donors. Healthy bone marrow donors supplied every sample. Germline values: CDR1 GTSNPN, CDR2 SVGIG (reference sequence). This CDR3 is built from 12 residues. V gave up 1 base and J gave up 9 bases; unmatched junction bases: 5. Primers for the PCR totalled 60 Vbeta and 13 Jbeta. TCRdb's copy holds only in-frame clones and misses some; the assay was immunoSEQ multiplex PCR. The repertoire consists of 95,000 to 150,000 clones, with around 81% occurring once and the leading ten covering about 2.4%. The sample consisted of PBMCs. V is TRBV30 and J is TRBJ1-2, with TRBD1 identical over 7 bases. This clonotype originated in a woman in her forties in good health and CMV-seronegative. CDR3 protein: CAWSADRARYTF. The CDR3 bases are TGTGCCTGGAGTGCCGACAGGGCCCGCTACACCTTC. Combining the CDR3 with reference TRBV30 and TRBJ1-2 gives the whole variable domain SQTIHQWPATLVQPVGSPLSLECTVEGTSNPNLYWYRQAAGRGLQLLFYSVGIGQISSEVPQNLSASRPQDRQFILSSKKLLLSDSGFYLCAWSADRARYTFGSGTRLTVV.